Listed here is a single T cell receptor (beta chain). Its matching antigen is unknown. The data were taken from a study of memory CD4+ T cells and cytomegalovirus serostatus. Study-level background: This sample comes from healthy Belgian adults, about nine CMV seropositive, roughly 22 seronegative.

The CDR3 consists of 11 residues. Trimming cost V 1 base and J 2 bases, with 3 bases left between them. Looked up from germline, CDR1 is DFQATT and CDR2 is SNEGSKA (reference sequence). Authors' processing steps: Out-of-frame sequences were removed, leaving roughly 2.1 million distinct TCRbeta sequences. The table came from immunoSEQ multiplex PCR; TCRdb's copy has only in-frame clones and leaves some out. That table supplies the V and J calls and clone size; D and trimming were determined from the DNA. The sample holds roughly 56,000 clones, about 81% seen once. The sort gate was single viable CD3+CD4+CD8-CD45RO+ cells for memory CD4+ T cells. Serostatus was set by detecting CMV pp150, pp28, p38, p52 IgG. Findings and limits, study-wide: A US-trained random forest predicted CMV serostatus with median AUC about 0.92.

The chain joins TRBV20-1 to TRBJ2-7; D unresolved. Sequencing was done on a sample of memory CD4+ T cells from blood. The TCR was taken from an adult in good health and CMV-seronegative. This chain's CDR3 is CSARGTYEQYF. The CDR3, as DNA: TGCAGTGCTAGAGGCACCTACGAGCAGTACTTC.